This entry lists 28 T cell receptor beta chains sequenced from one sample in a study of shared clonotypes between healthy human individuals (dated by TCRdb to between 2020 and 2021). For the CD8 naive samples, CD45RO-negative cells were positively selected for CCR7, yielding a CD45RA+CCR7+ population from which TemRA cells were excluded. The protocol used for the library was the immunoSEQ multiplex PCR assay. TCRdb holds this immuneACCESS table with in-frame rearrangements only. Some clones are missing; in checked studies, unresolved V genes explain under half, and the rest has no known cause. The sample data list more than 2 million clones, and approximately 95% of these were observed just once. Roughly 1% of the sample goes to the ten largest clones. Sequencing was carried out using naive CD8+ T cells sorted from blood. The cell subset or site tag for this specimen amounts to: CD45RA+CCR7+. The receptors derive from a man younger than 35 in good health.

The J gene is TRBJ1-3, the V gene TRBV30; D uncertain. Germline values: CDR1 GTSNPN, CDR2 SVGIG (reference sequence). The CDR3 spans 11 residues. The ends were cut back, 2 bases at V and 4 bases at J, with 3 bases in the middle. The chain's CDR3 is CAWSRGNTIYF. The CDR3 nucleotides are TGTGCCTGGAGTCGCGGAAACACCATATATTTT.

The CDR3 protein is CASSSDREGTQYF. Here the CDR3 DNA reads TGTGCCAGCAGCTCCGACAGGGAAGGGACCCAGTACTTC. The genes are TRBV7-9 and TRBJ2-5; 7 bases are shared with TRBD1. Germline assignment: CDR1 SEHNR and CDR2 FQNEAQ (reference sequence). CDR3 length: 13 amino acids. V shed 4 bases, J shed 7 bases, and the junction held 6 bases outside the gene matches. Combining the CDR3 with reference TRBV7-9 and TRBJ2-5 gives the whole variable domain DTGVSQNPRHKITKRGQNVTFRCDPISEHNRLYWYRQTLGQGPEFLTYFQNEAQLEKSRLLSDRFSAERPKGSFSTLEIQRTEQGDSAMYLCASSSDREGTQYFGPGTRLLVL.

The chain links TRBV27 to TRBJ2-7; the D gene is possibly TRBD1 (6 bases). CDR1 MNHEY and CDR2 SMNVEV come from the germline V gene (reference sequence). The germline V and J ends were trimmed by 3 bases and 3 bases, with 15 bases remaining between them. The CDR3 contains 15 residues. The CDR3 DNA sequence: TGTGCCAGCAGTTTGGGGGCAGGACAGCTCTACGAGCAGTACTTC. This translates into CASSLGAGQLYEQYF.

The gene calls are TRBV4-3 and TRBJ1-5, with D perhaps matching TRBD1 (6 bases). Germline-derived CDR1 and CDR2 are LGHNA and YSLEER. V dropped 0 bases and J dropped 1 base, with 10 bases sitting between them. The CDR3 runs to 16 residues. The CDR3 loop reads CASSQDAGESNQPQHF. The CDR3 DNA sequence: TGCGCCAGCAGCCAAGATGCAGGGGAGAGCAATCAGCCCCAGCATTTT.

The chain has TRBV19 and TRBJ2-1, with D possibly being TRBD2 (5 bases). V lost 8 bases and J lost 4, with 12 bases in between. This CDR3 spans 13 amino acids. Germline V gene data show CDR1 as LNHDA and CDR2 as SQIVND (reference sequence). The CDR3 reads CASAIGLYNEQFF. In DNA form, the CDR3 reads TGTGCCAGTGCCATAGGACTTTACAATGAGCAGTTCTTC. Filled out from reference TRBV19 and TRBJ2-1, the complete variable domain reads DGGITQSPKYLFRKEGQNVTLSCEQNLNHDAMYWYRQDPGQGLRLIYYSQIVNDFQKGDIAEGYSVSREKKESFPLTVTSAQKNPTAFYLCASAIGLYNEQFFGPGTRLTVL.

CDR3 protein: CASRAQGALYEQYF. The CDR3 DNA follows: TGTGCCAGCAGGGCCCAGGGGGCCCTCTACGAGCAGTACTTC. This chain connects TRBV5-6 to TRBJ2-7; 8 bases line up with TRBD1. Germline CDR1 is SGHDT and CDR2 is YYEEEE. This CDR3 spans 14 amino acids. V dropped 5 bases and J dropped 3; count of bases not matched to a gene: 7. Together with reference TRBV5-6 and TRBJ2-7, the CDR3 gives the full variable domain: DAGVTQSPTHLIKTRGQQVTLRCSPKSGHDTVSWYQQALGQGPQFIFQYYEEEERQRGNFPDRFSGHQFPNYSSELNVNALLLGDSALYLCASRAQGALYEQYFGPGTRLTVT.

The V call is TRBV29-1, the J call TRBJ2-7, with 8 bases fitting TRBD2. The CDR3 sequence is 13 residues long. The germline V gene encodes CDR1 SQVTM and CDR2 ANQGSEA. The V and J ends lost 7 bases and 0 bases, in that order; junction bases with no gene match: 5. The CDR3 DNA is TGCAGCGCTAGCGGGCCGAGCTCCTACGAGCAGTACTTC. It is translated as CSASGPSSYEQYF.

This clone was seen only once. The chain combines TRBV9 with TRBJ2-1; D call uncertain. Trimming took off 5 bases at V and 2 bases at J, with 20 bases between the two ends. The length of the CDR3 is 17 residues. Germline V gene sequence: CDR1 SGDLS, CDR2 YYNGEE. Written as DNA, the CDR3 is TGTGCCAGCAGTGATCCGGTGGGCAGGATAACCTACAATGAGCAGTTCTTC. Amino acid sequence: CASSDPVGRITYNEQFF.

The chain has TRBV5-1 and TRBJ2-3, with D uncertain. In germline, CDR1 is SGHRS, CDR2 YFSETQ. V lost 1 base to trimming and J lost 2 bases, with 14 bases between them. This CDR3 spans 16 amino acids. CDR3 in DNA: TGCGCCAGCAGCTTGAAGGAGTACAGAGACACAGATACGCAGTATTTT. Its protein is CASSLKEYRDTDTQYF. Combining the CDR3 with reference TRBV5-1 and TRBJ2-3 gives the whole variable domain KAGVTQTPRYLIKTRGQQVTLSCSPISGHRSVSWYQQTPGQGLQFLFEYFSETQRNKGNFPGRFSGRQFSNSRSEMNVSTLELGDSALYLCASSLKEYRDTDTQYFGPGTRLTVL.

The V call is TRBV15, the J call TRBJ1-4, with no clear D. The CDR3 covers 17 residues. Trimming cost V 0 bases and J 3 bases, with 14 bases left between them. Germline V gene data show CDR1 as LNHNV and CDR2 as YYDKDF (reference sequence). CDR3 protein: CATSRDPGIKPNEKLFF. CDR3 sequence (DNA): TGTGCCACCAGCAGAGATCCGGGGATCAAGCCTAATGAAAAACTGTTTTTT.

The chain employs TRBV30 and TRBJ2-2, with D possibly matching TRBD1 (5 bases). Trimming removed 5 bases at V and 0 bases at J, with 13 bases between. The CDR3 runs 15 residues. Germline V gene sequence: CDR1 GTSNPN, CDR2 SVGIG (reference sequence). CDR3 residues: CAWADSLANTGELFF. Written as DNA, the CDR3 is TGTGCCTGGGCAGACAGCCTGGCGAACACCGGGGAGCTGTTTTTT. Drawing the rest from reference TRBV30 and TRBJ2-2, the complete variable domain is SQTIHQWPATLVQPVGSPLSLECTVEGTSNPNLYWYRQAAGRGLQLLFYSVGIGQISSEVPQNLSASRPQDRQFILSSKKLLLSDSGFYLCAWADSLANTGELFFGEGSRLTVL.

J is TRBJ1-1 and V is TRBV23-1, with a tentative D call TRBD1 (6 bases). TRBV23-1 is reported as an ORF; its role is uncertain. The CDR3 has 16 residues. V lost 3 bases and J 5 bases, leaving 19 bases between the germline ends. This CDR3 is CASSQISRGVSTEAFF. In nucleotides, the CDR3 is TGCGCCAGCAGTCAGATCAGCAGGGGCGTGAGTACTGAAGCTTTCTTT.

The chain has TRBV28 and TRBJ2-7; TRBD1 aligns across 7 bases. The CDR3 contains 14 residues. V shed 2 bases, J shed 4 bases, and the junction held 5 bases outside the gene matches. Germline CDR1 reads MDHEN; CDR2 reads SYDVKM. The CDR3 protein is CASSLVGTEYEQYF. The CDR3 nucleotides are TGTGCCAGCAGTTTAGTCGGGACAGAGTACGAGCAGTACTTC.

This clone came up once. The J gene is TRBJ2-1, the V gene TRBV27, with unresolved D. Germline CDR1 is MNHEY and CDR2 is SMNVEV (reference sequence). This CDR3 contains 12 residues. V was clipped by 3 bases and J by 7 bases, with 7 bases between them. CDR3 amino acids: CASSFTENEQFF. The CDR3 nucleotides are TGTGCCAGCAGTTTCACAGAGAATGAGCAGTTCTTC.

V is TRBV25-1 and J is TRBJ2-7, with a tentative D call TRBD2 (5 bases). The CDR3 covers 16 residues. The germline V gene encodes CDR1 MGHDK and CDR2 SYGVNS. Trimming pared 2 bases from V and 6 bases from J, leaving 20 bases between. As DNA, the CDR3 is TGTGCCAGCAGTGAACCGGGCAGGAGGTTTCCCCTCGAGCAGTACTTC. Translating it yields CASSEPGRRFPLEQYF.

This chain joins TRBV27 and TRBJ1-1; TRBD1 is a possible D gene (5 bases). This CDR3 has 11 residues. Trimming pared 6 bases from V and 8 bases from J, leaving 10 bases between. From germline, CDR1 is MNHEY and CDR2 SMNVEV (reference sequence). CDR3 residues: CASRRGPEAFF. The CDR3 DNA reads TGTGCCAGCAGGAGGGGACCAGAAGCTTTCTTT.

The rearrangement joins TRBV10-1 to TRBJ2-5; TRBD2 might be the D (6 bases). Per germline, CDR1 WNHNN and CDR2 SYGVQD (reference sequence). This CDR3 has 14 amino acids. Trimming stripped 8 bases from V and 5 bases from J, with 18 bases between. The chain's CDR3 is CASSVGGEMETQYF. In DNA, the CDR3 is TGCGCCAGCTCTGTTGGCGGGGAGATGGAGACCCAGTACTTC.

This clone came up once. V gene TRBV6-5 combines with J gene TRBJ2-1; TRBD2 agrees at 9 bases. This CDR3 comprises 16 residues. Trimming at V came to 2 bases and at J to 2 bases, leaving 4 bases not matched to a gene. CDR1 and CDR2 from the germline V gene are MNHEY and SVGAGI. The CDR3 region is CASSYAPSGAYNEQFF. The DNA of the CDR3 is TGTGCCAGCAGTTACGCTCCTAGCGGGGCCTACAATGAGCAGTTCTTC.

The rearrangement uses TRBV30 and TRBJ1-1, with a tentative D call TRBD1 (6 bases). Germline V lookup: CDR1 GTSNPN, CDR2 SVGIG (reference sequence). The CDR3 runs to 15 residues. The V end lost 3 bases, the J end lost 0 bases, and 14 bases lay between the germline ends. In nucleotides, the CDR3 is TGTGCCTGGAGATCTTACAGGGAATTGAACACTGAAGCTTTCTTT. It specifies CAWRSYRELNTEAFF.

V usage is TRBV7-6 and J usage is TRBJ2-7; possible D gene TRBD1, 5 bases. Germline V gene lookup returns CDR1 SGHVS and CDR2 FNYEAQ. V lost 1 base to trimming and J lost 7 bases, with 17 bases between them. This CDR3 contains 15 residues. CDR3 in amino acids: CASSLGGPVTLEQYF. The DNA for the CDR3 is TGTGCCAGCAGCTTAGGGGGCCCGGTGACCCTGGAGCAGTACTTC.

The chain links TRBV27 to TRBJ1-5, with 8 bases that match TRBD1. The V gene's germline CDR1 is MNHEY and CDR2 SMNVEV (reference sequence). This CDR3 is 15 amino acids long. V shed 11 bases and J 0 bases; nucleotides not matched to a gene: 9. The DNA for the CDR3 is TGTGCCCGCGACAGGGGAGCAAATAGCAATCAGCCCCAGCATTTT. Translating gives CARDRGANSNQPQHF.

The V call is TRBV19, the J call TRBJ1-2; D is ambiguous. The CDR3 covers 13 residues. Looked up from germline, CDR1 is LNHDA and CDR2 is SQIVND (reference sequence). Trimming removed 5 bases from V and 4 bases from J, with 11 bases in between. As DNA, the CDR3 is TGTGCCAGTAGTTTATCGGAGGGCTATGGCTACACCTTC. The encoded protein is CASSLSEGYGYTF.

This chain joins TRBV5-1 and TRBJ2-5, with 11 bases fitting TRBD2. The CDR3 contains 17 residues. Trimming removed 1 base from V and 5 bases from J; junction bases left unmatched: 10. Germline V lookup: CDR1 SGHRS, CDR2 YFSETQ. The CDR3 nucleotides are TGCGCCAGCAGCTTGTATAGCGGGAGGGCCCTCGGGGAGACCCAGTACTTC. It encodes CASSLYSGRALGETQYF.

About this clone itself: The same CDR3 can be traced to other DNA sequences in this sample. V and J are TRBV14 and TRBJ2-3; perhaps TRBD1 as D (5 bases). Trimming took 2 bases from V and 6 from J, leaving 9 bases between them. Germline lookup yields CDR1 SGHDN and CDR2 FVKESK. The CDR3 is 13 residues long. The CDR3 DNA is TGTGCCAGCAGCCAATTCAGGGTGGATACGCAGTATTTT. Its protein product is CASSQFRVDTQYF.

This sequence joins TRBV7-9 and TRBJ1-6; D is possibly TRBD1 (6 bases). The CDR3 spans 18 residues. Germline V gene sequence: CDR1 SEHNR, CDR2 FQNEAQ (reference sequence). Trimming cost V 5 bases and J 0 bases, with 17 bases left between them. CDR3 in DNA: TGTGCCAGCAGCACGATACCGGGACAAGACTCCTATAATTCACCCCTCCACTTT. It encodes CASSTIPGQDSYNSPLHF.

V gene TRBV11-2 combines with J gene TRBJ2-1; D unclear. Germline V CDR1 and CDR2: SGHAT, FQNNGV. This CDR3 contains 13 residues. Trimming pared 5 bases from V and 6 bases from J, leaving 11 bases between. The CDR3 DNA follows: TGTGCCAGCAGCGTCGTGCCAGTCAATGAGCAGTTCTTC. It is translated as CASSVVPVNEQFF.

This clone came up once. The chain couples TRBV5-4 to TRBJ2-3; D unresolved. Between the trimmed V and J ends, which lost 0 bases and 1 base, there was a span of 3 bases. The CDR3 covers 13 residues. Germline V gives CDR1 SGHNT, CDR2 YYREEE (reference sequence). CDR3 sequence reads: CASSLAGTDTQYF. CDR3 sequence (DNA): TGTGCCAGCAGCTTGGCCGGCACAGATACGCAGTATTTT.

The gene calls are TRBV6-5 and TRBJ2-3; maybe TRBD2 (5 bases). This CDR3 has 13 amino acids. Germline CDR1 reads MNHEY; CDR2 reads SVGAGI. The V gene lost 6 bases and the J gene lost 6 bases, with 13 bases spanning the gap. The CDR3 sequence is CASSLRDADTQYF. CDR3 sequence (DNA): TGTGCCAGCAGCCTTCGGGATGCGGATACGCAGTATTTT.